The clone carrying this T cell receptor (beta chain) was picked up a small number of times. The junction and the germline gene differ at one end; a read error may be behind it. The data were taken from a study of T-cell reconstitution after alpha-beta-depleted transplantation in children. The germline V gene encodes CDR1 SGHTA and CDR2 FQGNSA. The length of the CDR3 is 15 residues. Unique molecular identifiers were used in preparing the TCRbeta library. TCRdb analysed the PCR reads with MiXCR anew, one entry per CDR3 protein. This sample yields 380,000 or so distinct CDR3 sequences, of which more than 10% are seen a single time; 3.5% to 4.5% belongs to the top ten.

The source of this sequence is a human donor who donated a stem cell graft to a child with Fanconi anemia. V and J are TRBV7-2 and TRBJ2-3; TRBD1 might be the D (5 bases). The sequencing used PBMCs, collected from the stem cell graft. As DNA, the CDR3 is TGTGCCAGCAGTTTAGGGGCCGCGTGGGCAGATACGCAGTATTTT. Amino acid sequence: CASSLGAAWADTQYF.